This passage covers 23 T cell receptor beta chains from one sample sequenced in a study of blood T cell repertoires in COVID-19. Measured with immunoSEQ multiplex PCR; TCRdb has only the in-frame clones, and not every one. This table has approximately 110,000 clones, more than 75% appearing once. The sample taken for sequencing was peripheral blood. These receptors were taken from a human donor in a cohort sampled during active COVID-19.

The chain recombines TRBV2 with TRBJ2-1; tentatively, D is TRBD2 (6 bases). The CDR3 sequence is 15 residues long. The V gene lost 5 bases and the J gene lost 2 bases, with 13 bases spanning the gap. CDR1 and CDR2 (germline): SNHLY, FYNNEI. This CDR3 is CASSFGGGTYNEQFF. The CDR3 DNA reads as TGTGCCAGCAGTTTCGGGGGAGGAACCTACAATGAGCAGTTCTTC. The full variable domain, in which reference TRBV2 and TRBJ2-1 provide the parts outside the CDR3, is EPEVTQTPSHQVTQMGQEVILRCVPISNHLYFYWYRQILGQKVEFLVSFYNNEISEKSEIFDDQFSVERPDGSNFTLKIRSTKLEDSAMYFCASSFGGGTYNEQFFGPGTRLTVL.

The chain is built from TRBV9 and TRBJ2-7; TRBD2 matches 12 bases. The CDR3 covers 14 residues. V gave up 4 bases and J gave up 7 bases; unmatched junction bases: 6. In germline, CDR1 is SGDLS, CDR2 YYNGEE. In DNA, the CDR3 is TGTGCCAGCAGCCCGTGGACTAGCGGGGTTGAGCAGTACTTC. The encoded protein is CASSPWTSGVEQYF.

The rearrangement links TRBV15 to TRBJ1-6, with 8 bases identical to TRBD1. The trim removed 2 bases at V and 6 bases at J, leaving 3 bases unmatched. The CDR3 spans 15 residues. Per germline, CDR1 LNHNV and CDR2 YYDKDF (reference sequence). The CDR3 nucleotides are TGTGCCACCAGCAGATCGGACAGGGCTAATTCACCCCTCCACTTT. This encodes CATSRSDRANSPLHF.

The V call is TRBV27, the J call TRBJ1-5; D is possibly TRBD1 (6 bases). With 7 bases removed from V and 10 bases from J, the gap between germline ends came to 17 bases. Germline lookup yields CDR1 MNHEY and CDR2 SMNVEV (reference sequence). This CDR3 contains 13 residues. This chain's CDR3 is CASTPRGGGPQHF. The CDR3 DNA is TGTGCCAGCACACCCCGGGGAGGGGGACCCCAGCATTTT.

CDR3 residues: CASSVDPGTGGINTEAFF. CDR3 DNA: TGTGCCAGCAGCGTCGACCCAGGGACAGGGGGGATTAACACTGAAGCTTTCTTT. This rearrangement joins TRBV9 to TRBJ1-1; 11 nucleotides match TRBD1. Unmatched junction bases numbered 11, after V lost 2 bases and J lost 2 bases. The CDR3 extends over 18 amino acids. The germline CDR1 and CDR2 sequences are SGDLS and YYNGEE.

The rearrangement links TRBV2 to TRBJ2-5; D is possibly TRBD2 (6 bases). V was clipped by 8 bases and J by 4 bases, with 17 bases between them. CDR3 length equals 14 residues. Germline lookup yields CDR1 SNHLY and CDR2 FYNNEI. CDR3 DNA sequence: TGTGCCAGCGGGCCTGGCGGGGTTTCAGAGACCCAGTACTTC. Translated: CASGPGGVSETQYF.

The J gene is TRBJ2-1, the V gene TRBV7-3, with TRBD2 identical over 11 bases. Trimming removed 6 bases from V and 2 bases from J; junction bases left unmatched: 3. The CDR3 spans 15 residues. Germline CDR1 is SGHTA and CDR2 is FQGTGA. CDR3 in amino acids: CASSQLAGAYNEQFF. The CDR3 DNA reads TGTGCCAGCAGTCAACTAGCGGGGGCCTACAATGAGCAGTTCTTC.

A note on this clone: This same CDR3 is encoded by further DNA sequences in the sample. The gene calls are TRBV28 and TRBJ2-3, with 13 bases matching TRBD2. V was clipped by 5 bases and J by 6 bases; unmatched bases: 5. This CDR3 region has 15 residues. Germline CDR1 is MDHEN and CDR2 is SYDVKM. In nucleotides, the CDR3 is TGTGCCAGCAGTCTCGGGACTAGCGGGGCTGATACGCAGTATTTT. Translation: CASSLGTSGADTQYF.

The CDR3 bases are TGTGCCAGCTCATCAAGACAGACTCAGTCTAGCACAGATACGCAGTATTTT. Translating gives CASSSRQTQSSTDTQYF. The V and J genes are TRBV18 and TRBJ2-3; a possible D gene is TRBD1 (5 bases). CDR1 and CDR2 (germline): KGHSH, LQKENI. CDR3 length equals 17 residues. Trimming left V 5 bases short and J 0 bases short, with 18 bases between.

This chain connects TRBV9 to TRBJ2-1; maybe TRBD2 (5 bases). Germline V gene sequence: CDR1 SGDLS, CDR2 YYNGEE. CDR3 length: 16 residues. Deletions cut 1 base from V and 4 bases from J, with 15 bases between. The CDR3 DNA reads TGTGCCAGCAGCGTAAACAGCCGCCGGGGATACAATGAGCAGTTCTTC. Its protein is CASSVNSRRGYNEQFF.

The sample holds many counts of this clone. This sequence joins TRBV19 and TRBJ2-7, with D perhaps matching TRBD1 (5 bases). This CDR3 comprises 13 residues. Germline V CDR1 and CDR2: LNHDA, SQIVND (reference sequence). Trimming left V 3 bases short and J 5 bases short, with 11 bases between. The CDR3 bases are TGTGCCAGTAGTATTAGGACAAAAGACGAGCAGTACTTC. This gives the protein CASSIRTKDEQYF.

The chain couples TRBV5-1 to TRBJ2-2, with TRBD2 matching 10 bases. J was trimmed by 4 bases and V by 5 bases; bases with no gene match: 8. The germline CDR1 and CDR2 sequences are SGHRS and YFSETQ. CDR3 size: 16 residues. Here the CDR3 reads CASRPSSGRVTGELFF. In nucleotides, the CDR3 is TGCGCCAGCAGGCCCTCCAGCGGGAGGGTCACCGGGGAGCTGTTTTTT.

Concerning this clone itself: In the same sample, other DNA sequences code for this CDR3. The chain couples TRBV6-5 to TRBJ1-2, with D maybe TRBD1 (5 bases). Germline-derived CDR1 and CDR2 are MNHEY and SVGAGI. Between the trimmed V and J ends, which lost 8 bases and 0 bases, there was a span of 10 bases. The CDR3 has 13 residues. CDR3 loop: CASGRGPNYGYTF. The CDR3 nucleotides are TGTGCCAGCGGGCGGGGACCTAACTATGGCTACACCTTC.

As regards this clone: Germline and junction disagree at one end, which may indicate a read error. The CDR3 DNA reads as TGTGCCACCAGCGATTCCTCGGCGGCCTCCGGCTACACCTTC. Translating it yields CATSDSSAASGYTF. This sequence joins TRBV24-1 and TRBJ1-2; D gene ambiguous. The V gene's germline CDR1 is KGHDR and CDR2 SFDVKD. CDR3 length equals 14 residues.

This clone has just one count. This chain connects TRBV6-1 to TRBJ1-5; 8 nucleotides line up with TRBD1. CDR1 is MNHNS and CDR2 is SASEGT in the germline V gene. V lost 0 bases, J lost 0 bases, and 10 bases stayed unmatched. CDR3 length: 19 residues. The CDR3 nucleotides read TGTGCCAGCAGTGAAGCGCTCAGGGGGCGAGTCAATAGCAATCAGCCCCAGCATTTT. Protein: CASSEALRGRVNSNQPQHF.

This chain joins TRBV7-3 and TRBJ1-1, with 8 bases fitting TRBD1. The V segment lost 2 bases and the J segment 1 base; nucleotides outside the gene matches: 18. This CDR3 contains 20 residues. Germline-derived CDR1 and CDR2 are SGHTA and FQGTGA. The CDR3 bases are TGTGCCAGCAGCTTATCGGACAGGGTGGAGAGGGTATATCGGAACACTGAAGCTTTCTTT. This codes for CASSLSDRVERVYRNTEAFF.

The chain is built from TRBV1 and TRBJ1-4; TRBD1, the D gene given by the table, was not confirmed from the DNA. TRBV1 is a listed pseudogene. The CDR3 covers 17 residues. The CDR3 nucleotides are TGCACCAGCAGCCAAGGAGGTTTAGGACAGGGTCATGAAAAACTGTTTTTT. This translates into CTSSQGGLGQGHEKLFF.

The rearrangement links TRBV6-5 to TRBJ2-7; the D gene is possibly TRBD2 (6 bases). This CDR3 is built from 15 residues. V was pared by 3 bases and J by 2 bases, with 14 bases between. Per the germline V gene, CDR1 is MNHEY and CDR2 is SVGAGI. In nucleotides, the CDR3 is TGTGCCAGCAGTTATCGAGGGAGGTTCCCCTACGAGCAGTACTTC. Protein product: CASSYRGRFPYEQYF.

This chain connects TRBV24-1 to TRBJ1-1; the match to TRBD1 covers 9 bases. The CDR3 length is 15 residues. Per the germline V gene, CDR1 is KGHDR and CDR2 is SFDVKD. V was clipped by 3 bases and J by 3 bases; unmatched bases: 4. For the CDR3, the DNA is TGTGCCACCAGTGATCCCCGACAGGGGGACACTGAAGCTTTCTTT. Amino acids: CATSDPRQGDTEAFF.

The CDR3 DNA reads as TGTGCCAGCAGACGCCGGGAGCGGGAGGTCCTCGGGGAGCAGTTCTTC. Residues: CASRRREREVLGEQFF. V gene TRBV28 combines with J gene TRBJ2-1, with 9 bases identical to TRBD2. Germline lookup yields CDR1 MDHEN and CDR2 SYDVKM. The junction had 16 bases not matched to a gene; V was cut back by 6 bases and J by 10 bases. CDR3 size: 16 residues.

This clone showed up just a few times. The V gene is TRBV9, the J gene TRBJ1-6, with 9 bases fitting TRBD1. Germline V gene lookup returns CDR1 SGDLS and CDR2 YYNGEE. CDR3 length: 16 residues. V lost 0 bases, J lost 8 bases, and 6 bases stayed unmatched. This CDR3 reads CASSVAGQGLDSPLHF. The CDR3 DNA reads TGTGCCAGCAGCGTAGCGGGACAGGGACTTGATTCACCCCTCCACTTT.

The chain is built from TRBV7-3 and TRBJ2-6, with D unresolved. From germline, CDR1 is SGHTA and CDR2 FQGTGA. This CDR3 region has 16 residues. The V gene lost 0 bases and the J gene lost 1 base, with 7 bases spanning the gap. The CDR3 here is CASSLTVISGANVLTF. The CDR3 coding sequence is TGTGCCAGCAGCTTAACCGTAATTTCTGGGGCCAACGTCCTGACTTTC.

The chain combines TRBV5-1 with TRBJ2-2, with 9 bases aligning to TRBD2. Germline V gene data show CDR1 as SGHRS and CDR2 as YFSETQ. V was clipped by 4 bases and J by 3 bases; unmatched bases: 7. This CDR3 spans 16 amino acids. For the CDR3, the DNA is TGCGCCAGCAGCCCCAGAGCGGGGGGTTACACCGGGGAGCTGTTTTTT. This sequence encodes CASSPRAGGYTGELFF.